This T cell receptor beta chain was identified in a study of shared clonotypes between healthy human individuals. Study-wide points: Having only a few donors restricted how much genetic and exposure-history diversity was captured.

A note on this clone: Its antigen is not identified.

The authors sequenced unsorted PBMC DNA on ten immunoSEQ deep assay plates. Sequencing used immunoSEQ multiplex PCR; TCRdb keeps in-frame clones, though not all of them. The profile shows around 450,000 clones, about 85% of them singletons. Germline assignment: CDR1 SGHAT and CDR2 FQNNGV. This CDR3 contains 16 residues. The V gene end was trimmed by 3 bases and the J gene end by 4 bases; junction bases not matched to a gene: 4. The sequencing input was PBMCs. This sequence originates from a woman aged 40 to 49 in good health. Some clones in this sample may be carry-over from other donors' samples. This chain connects TRBV11-2 to TRBJ2-5, with TRBD2 matching over 14 bases. In DNA form, the CDR3 reads TGTGCCAGCAGCTTCAGACTAGCGGGAGGGGGAGAGACCCAGTACTTC. This sequence encodes CASSFRLAGGGETQYF.